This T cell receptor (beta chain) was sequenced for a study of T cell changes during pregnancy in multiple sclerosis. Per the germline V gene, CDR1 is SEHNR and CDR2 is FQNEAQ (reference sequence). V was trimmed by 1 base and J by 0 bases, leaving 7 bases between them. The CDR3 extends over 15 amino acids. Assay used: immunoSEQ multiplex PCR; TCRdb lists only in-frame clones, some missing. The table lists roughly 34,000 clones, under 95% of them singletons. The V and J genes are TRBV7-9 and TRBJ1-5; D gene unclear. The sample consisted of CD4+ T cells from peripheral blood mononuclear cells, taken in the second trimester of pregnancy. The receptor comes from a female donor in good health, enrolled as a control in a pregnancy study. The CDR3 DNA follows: TGTGCCAGCAGCTTAGTCGGGGATAGCAATCAGCCCCAGCATTTT. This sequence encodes CASSLVGDSNQPQHF.